This TCR beta chain was recorded in a study of T cell changes during pregnancy in multiple sclerosis. CDR1 is SGHVS, CDR2 FNYEAQ, per germline. With 3 bases removed from V and 1 base from J, the gap between germline ends came to 7 bases. The length of the CDR3 is 13 residues. Libraries were prepared by immunoSEQ multiplex PCR; TCRdb keeps only in-frame clonotypes and omits some of them. The sample lists tens of thousands of clones; just over 90% were seen once. The sequence derives from a female donor with multiple sclerosis, enrolled in a pregnancy study. The material sequenced was peripheral blood, taken after pregnancy. The genes are TRBV7-6 and TRBJ2-7, with D perhaps TRBD2 (6 bases). The CDR3 protein is CASSFGGSYEQYF. CDR3 coding DNA: TGTGCCAGCAGCTTCGGAGGGTCCTACGAGCAGTACTTC.